Below are 10 T cell receptor beta chains sequenced from a single sample in a study of blood T cell repertoires in COVID-19. Some clones are missing from TCRdb's copy, which holds only in-frame ones; the method was immunoSEQ multiplex PCR. Of hundreds of thousands of clones in the sample, roughly 85% were seen once. Sequencing was carried out using PBMCs or T cells enriched from blood (not recorded which). These receptors all stem from a woman aged 30 to 39 who had been exposed to COVID-19.

The gene calls are TRBV19 and TRBJ1-5, with 10 positions matching TRBD1. Trimming removed 6 bases from V and 6 bases from J; junction bases left unmatched: 8. CDR1 is LNHDA and CDR2 is SQIVND in the germline V gene (reference sequence). The CDR3 length is 15 residues. CDR3 protein: CASRFDRDRGQPQHF. CDR3 sequence (DNA): TGTGCCAGTAGATTTGACCGGGACAGGGGTCAGCCCCAGCATTTT.

The J gene is TRBJ1-1, the V gene TRBV13, with 7 positions matching TRBD1. J lost 0 bases, V lost 4 bases, and 8 bases had no gene match. Germline assignment: CDR1 PRHDT and CDR2 FYEKMQ (reference sequence). The CDR3 loop spans 16 amino acids. The CDR3 region is CASSSHPGQLNTEAFF. The CDR3, as DNA: TGTGCCAGCAGCTCCCACCCGGGACAGTTGAACACTGAAGCTTTCTTT.

This clone has a single count. The V gene is TRBV10-3, the J gene TRBJ2-3, with D maybe TRBD2 (6 bases). The germline V gene has CDR1 ENHRY and CDR2 SYGVKD. V was trimmed by 6 bases and J by 5 bases, leaving 18 bases between them. This CDR3 spans 15 amino acids. The chain's CDR3 is CAISTGTGAVDTQYF. The CDR3, as DNA: TGTGCCATCAGCACTGGGACTGGGGCCGTAGATACGCAGTATTTT.

The gene calls are TRBV7-8 and TRBJ2-5; TRBD2 matches 12 bases. Germline lookup yields CDR1 SGHVS and CDR2 FQNEAQ. The CDR3 is 16 residues long. V gave up 5 bases and J gave up 2 bases; unmatched junction bases: 6. The CDR3 sequence: CASSPRLAGDQETQYF. As DNA, the CDR3 is TGTGCCAGCAGCCCCCGACTAGCGGGGGATCAAGAGACCCAGTACTTC.

The J gene is TRBJ2-3, the V gene TRBV7-2, with D maybe TRBD2 (5 bases). The germline V gene has CDR1 SGHTA and CDR2 FQGNSA. V was shortened by 5 bases and J by 2 bases, with 14 bases between the two germline ends. The CDR3 totals 15 residues. The CDR3 is CASSLQLASTDTQYF. Written as DNA, the CDR3 is TGTGCCAGCAGCCTTCAGCTAGCCTCCACAGATACGCAGTATTTT.

This clone was observed a single time. The chain carries TRBV7-6 and TRBJ1-2, with TRBD1 as a possible D gene (6 bases). In germline, CDR1 is SGHVS, CDR2 FNYEAQ. The CDR3 has 14 residues. V dropped 3 bases and J dropped 8 bases, with 16 bases sitting between them. CDR3 region: CASSFGRGASGYTF. CDR3 bases: TGTGCCAGCAGCTTTGGTCGGGGGGCATCCGGCTACACCTTC.

The chain joins TRBV9 to TRBJ2-2; TRBD2 aligns across 7 bases. Germline V lookup: CDR1 SGDLS, CDR2 YYNGEE. The CDR3 is 14 residues long. V dropped 0 bases and J dropped 7; count of bases not matched to a gene: 3. In nucleotides, the CDR3 is TGTGCCAGCAGCGTAGGGGAGGGCATCGGGGAGCTGTTTTTT. The encoded protein is CASSVGEGIGELFF. The variable domain in full, with the rest retrieved from reference TRBV9 and TRBJ2-2, is DSGVTQTPKHLITATGQRVTLRCSPRSGDLSVYWYQQSLDQGLQFLIQYYNGEERAKGNILERFSAQQFPDLHSELNLSSLELGDSALYFCASSVGEGIGELFFGEGSRLTVL.

The chain uses TRBV29-1 and TRBJ2-2; a possible D gene is TRBD2 (6 bases). This CDR3 spans 15 amino acids. The ends were cut back, 3 bases at V and 3 bases at J, with 14 bases in the middle. In germline, CDR1 is SQVTM, CDR2 ANQGSEA. For the CDR3, the DNA is TGCAGCGTTGAGCTGGGGGAGGCGGACACCGGGGAGCTGTTTTTT. Protein product: CSVELGEADTGELFF.

The DNA for the CDR3 is TGTGCCAGCAGCTTATGGGGGGATGGCTACACCTTC. This gives the protein CASSLWGDGYTF. The chain is built from TRBV7-3 and TRBJ1-2; weak D call: TRBD1 (5 bases). V was pared by 2 bases and J by 6 bases, with 7 bases between. This CDR3 has 12 residues. Germline CDR1 is SGHTA and CDR2 is FQGTGA.

This clone has only a few counts. The chain uses TRBV27 and TRBJ2-7, with 10 bases fitting TRBD1. The ends lost 5 bases at V and 1 base at J; junction bases unmatched: 5. The CDR3 is made up of 15 amino acids. Per the germline V gene, CDR1 is MNHEY and CDR2 is SMNVEV (reference sequence). This CDR3 is CASSVLGQGSYEQYF. The CDR3 DNA follows: TGTGCCAGCAGTGTTCTGGGACAGGGGTCCTACGAGCAGTACTTC.